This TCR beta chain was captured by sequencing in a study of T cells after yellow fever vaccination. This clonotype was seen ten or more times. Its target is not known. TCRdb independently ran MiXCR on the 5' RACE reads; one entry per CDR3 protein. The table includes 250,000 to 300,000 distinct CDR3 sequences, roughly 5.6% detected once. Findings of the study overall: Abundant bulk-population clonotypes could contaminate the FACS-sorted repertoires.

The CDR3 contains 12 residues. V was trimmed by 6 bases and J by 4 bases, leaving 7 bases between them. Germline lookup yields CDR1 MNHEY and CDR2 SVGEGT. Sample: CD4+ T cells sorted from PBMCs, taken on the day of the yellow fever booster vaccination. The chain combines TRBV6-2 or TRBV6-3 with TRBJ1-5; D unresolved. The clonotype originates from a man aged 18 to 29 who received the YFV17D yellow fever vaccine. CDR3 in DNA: TGTGCCAGCAGCCCTTGGAATCAGCCCCAGCATTTT. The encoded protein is CASSPWNQPQHF.